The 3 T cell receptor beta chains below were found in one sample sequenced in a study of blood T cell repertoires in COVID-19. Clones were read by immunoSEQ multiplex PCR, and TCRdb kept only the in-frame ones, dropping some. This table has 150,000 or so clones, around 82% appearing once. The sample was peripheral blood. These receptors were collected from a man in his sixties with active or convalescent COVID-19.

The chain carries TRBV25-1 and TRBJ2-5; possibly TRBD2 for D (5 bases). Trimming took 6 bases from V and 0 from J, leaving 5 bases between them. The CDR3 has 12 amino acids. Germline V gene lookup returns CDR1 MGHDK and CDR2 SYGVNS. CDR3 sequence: CASSGDQETQYF. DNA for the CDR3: TGTGCCAGCAGCGGGGACCAAGAGACCCAGTACTTC.

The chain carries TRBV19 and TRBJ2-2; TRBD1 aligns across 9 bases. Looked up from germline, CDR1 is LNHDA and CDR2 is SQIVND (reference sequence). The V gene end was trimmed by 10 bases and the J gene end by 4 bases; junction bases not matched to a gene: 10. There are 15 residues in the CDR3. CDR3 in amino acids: CATRVGDRVTGELFF. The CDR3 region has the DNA TGTGCCACCCGAGTTGGGGACAGGGTCACCGGGGAGCTGTTTTTT.

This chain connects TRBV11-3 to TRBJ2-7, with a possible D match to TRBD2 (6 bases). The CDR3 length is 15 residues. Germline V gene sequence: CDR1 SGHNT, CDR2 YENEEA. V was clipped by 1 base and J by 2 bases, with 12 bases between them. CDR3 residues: CASSLGGGLTYEQYF. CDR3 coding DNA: TGTGCCAGCAGCTTAGGCGGAGGACTAACCTACGAGCAGTACTTC. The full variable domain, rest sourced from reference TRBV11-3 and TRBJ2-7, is EAGVVQSPRYKIIEKKQPVAFWCNPISGHNTLYWYLQNLGQGPELLIRYENEEAVDDSQLPKDRFSAERLKGVDSTLKIQPAELGDSAVYLCASSLGGGLTYEQYFGPGTRLTVT.